This TCR beta chain is drawn from a study of Ad26.COV2.S vaccination and SARS-CoV-2 variants. Study-wide background: Ad26.COV2.S arm of COV1001 included the donor. Once or twice, 56 days apart, Ad26.COV2.S was delivered intramuscularly.

The treatment here: some 19 received Ad26.COV2.S at low or high dose, single or two shots; about 5 received placebo; per-sample allocation not given. Collection of the samples took place on day 63 after the first injection of vaccine or placebo. Its platform was an Ad26 vector, and its expressed antigen was Wuhan-strain SARS-CoV-2 spike. Generated by immunoSEQ multiplex PCR, the TCRdb table keeps only in-frame clones and is missing some. This table holds more than 300,000 clones, over 80% found once. Study-wide findings and caveats: A substantial breadth of spike-specific CD8+ and CD4+ T cell responses after vaccination has been reported.

V lost 7 bases and J 1 base, leaving 4 bases between the germline ends. The CDR3 has 11 amino acids. Per the germline V gene, CDR1 is MNHEY and CDR2 is SMNVEV (reference sequence). A remark on this clone: Its matching antigen is unknown.

The J gene is TRBJ1-1, the V gene TRBV27; D uncertain. The clonotype originates from a person between 18 and 65 years old who received the Ad26.COV2.S COVID-19 vaccine or a placebo. Here the sequenced sample was peripheral blood, taken in a trial of Ad26.COV2.S vaccine versus placebo. Written as DNA, the CDR3 is TGTGCCAGCACAGGGAACACTGAAGCTTTCTTT. Translating it yields CASTGNTEAFF.